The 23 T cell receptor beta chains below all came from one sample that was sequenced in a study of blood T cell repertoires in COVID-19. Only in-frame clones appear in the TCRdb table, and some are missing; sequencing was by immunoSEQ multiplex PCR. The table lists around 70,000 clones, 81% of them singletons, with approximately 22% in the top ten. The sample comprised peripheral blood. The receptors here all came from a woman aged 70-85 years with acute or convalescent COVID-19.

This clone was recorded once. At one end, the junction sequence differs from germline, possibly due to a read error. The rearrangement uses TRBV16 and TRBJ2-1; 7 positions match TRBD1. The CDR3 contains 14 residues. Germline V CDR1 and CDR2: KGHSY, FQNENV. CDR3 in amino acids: CASNQGGRTNEQFF. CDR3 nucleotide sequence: TGTGCCAGCAACCAAGGGGGCAGAACCAATGAGCAGTTCTTC.

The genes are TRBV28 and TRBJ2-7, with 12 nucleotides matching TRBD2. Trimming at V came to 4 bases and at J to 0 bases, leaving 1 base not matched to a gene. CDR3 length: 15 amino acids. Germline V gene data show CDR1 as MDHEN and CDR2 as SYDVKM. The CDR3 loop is CASSWTSGNSYEQYF. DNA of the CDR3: TGTGCCAGCAGTTGGACTAGCGGGAACTCCTACGAGCAGTACTTC.

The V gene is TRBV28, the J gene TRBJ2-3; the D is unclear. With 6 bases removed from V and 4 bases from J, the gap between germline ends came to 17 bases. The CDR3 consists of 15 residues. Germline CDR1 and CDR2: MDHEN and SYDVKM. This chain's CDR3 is CASSSRRRSADTQYF. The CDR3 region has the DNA TGTGCCAGCAGCTCTAGGAGACGAAGTGCAGATACGCAGTATTTT.

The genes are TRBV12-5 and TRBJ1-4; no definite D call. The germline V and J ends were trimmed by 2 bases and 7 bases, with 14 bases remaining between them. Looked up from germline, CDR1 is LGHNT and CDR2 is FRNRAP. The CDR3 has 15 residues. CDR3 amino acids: CASGLTRGGFEKLFF. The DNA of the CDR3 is TGTGCTAGTGGTTTGACGCGGGGTGGATTTGAAAAACTGTTTTTT.

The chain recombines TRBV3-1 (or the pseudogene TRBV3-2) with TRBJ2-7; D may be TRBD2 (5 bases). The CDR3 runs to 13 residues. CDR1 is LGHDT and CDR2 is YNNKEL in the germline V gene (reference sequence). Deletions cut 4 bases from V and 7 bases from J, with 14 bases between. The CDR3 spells CASSLLDSGEQYF. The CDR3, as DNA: TGTGCCAGCAGCCTCCTGGATTCGGGGGAGCAGTACTTC.

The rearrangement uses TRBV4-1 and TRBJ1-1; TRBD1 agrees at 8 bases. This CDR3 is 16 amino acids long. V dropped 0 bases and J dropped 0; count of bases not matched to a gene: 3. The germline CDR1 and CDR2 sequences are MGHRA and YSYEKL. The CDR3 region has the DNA TGCGCCAGCAGCCAAGATTGGACAGGGTTGAACACTGAAGCTTTCTTT. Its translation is CASSQDWTGLNTEAFF.

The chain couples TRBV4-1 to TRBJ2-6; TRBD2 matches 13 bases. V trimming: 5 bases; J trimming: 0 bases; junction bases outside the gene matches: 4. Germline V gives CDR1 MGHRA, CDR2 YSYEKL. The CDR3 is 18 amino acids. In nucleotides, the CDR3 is TGCGCCAGCAGCTTGGGACTAGCGGGGAGCTCTGGGGCCAACGTCCTGACTTTC. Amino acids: CASSLGLAGSSGANVLTF.

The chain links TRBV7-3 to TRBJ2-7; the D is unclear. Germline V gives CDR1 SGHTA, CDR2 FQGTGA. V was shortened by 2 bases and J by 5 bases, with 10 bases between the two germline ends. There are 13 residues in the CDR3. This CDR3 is CASSLGTLDEQYF. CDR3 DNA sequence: TGTGCCAGCAGCTTAGGCACATTGGACGAGCAGTACTTC.

CDR3 sequence reads: CASKHRRRKSTDTQYF. CDR3 coding DNA: TGCGCCAGCAAACACCGGAGGAGAAAGAGCACAGATACGCAGTATTTT. This chain uses TRBV23-1 with TRBJ2-3, with a tentative D call TRBD2 (5 bases). TRBV23-1 has ORF status, its function being uncertain. V was clipped by 7 bases and J by 0 bases, with 17 bases between them. This CDR3 contains 16 residues.

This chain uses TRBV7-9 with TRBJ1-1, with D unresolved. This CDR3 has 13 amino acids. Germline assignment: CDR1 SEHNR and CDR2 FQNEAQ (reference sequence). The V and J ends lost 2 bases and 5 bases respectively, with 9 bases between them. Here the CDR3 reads CASSLSGRTEAFF. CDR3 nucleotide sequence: TGTGCCAGCAGCTTAAGTGGGAGAACTGAAGCTTTCTTT.

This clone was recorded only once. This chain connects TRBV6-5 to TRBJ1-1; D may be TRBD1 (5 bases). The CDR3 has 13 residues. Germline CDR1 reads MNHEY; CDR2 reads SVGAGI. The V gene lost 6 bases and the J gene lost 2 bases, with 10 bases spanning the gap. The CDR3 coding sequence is TGTGCCAGCAGCGAGACAGTAAACACTGAAGCTTTCTTT. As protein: CASSETVNTEAFF.

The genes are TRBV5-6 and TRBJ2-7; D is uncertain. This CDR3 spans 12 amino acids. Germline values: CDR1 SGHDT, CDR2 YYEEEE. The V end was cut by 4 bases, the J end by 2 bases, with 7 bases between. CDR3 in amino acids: CASSRFPYEQYF. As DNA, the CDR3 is TGTGCCAGCAGCCGTTTCCCCTACGAGCAGTACTTC.

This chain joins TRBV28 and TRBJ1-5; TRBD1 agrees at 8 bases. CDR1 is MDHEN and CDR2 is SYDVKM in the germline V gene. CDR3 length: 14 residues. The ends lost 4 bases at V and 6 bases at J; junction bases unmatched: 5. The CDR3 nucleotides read TGTGCCAGCAGTTCCCCGACAGGGGTTCAGCCCCAGCATTTT. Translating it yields CASSSPTGVQPQHF. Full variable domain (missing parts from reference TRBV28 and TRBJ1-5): DVKVTQSSRYLVKRTGEKVFLECVQDMDHENMFWYRQDPGLGLRLIYFSYDVKMKEKGDIPEGYSVSREKKERFSLILESASTNQTSMYLCASSSPTGVQPQHFGDGTRLSIL.

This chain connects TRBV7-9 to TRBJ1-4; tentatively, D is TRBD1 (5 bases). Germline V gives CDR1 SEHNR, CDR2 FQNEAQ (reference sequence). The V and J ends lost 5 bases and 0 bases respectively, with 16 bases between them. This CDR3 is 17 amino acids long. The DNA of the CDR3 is TGTGCCAGCAGCCCAGATAGGGGCTCCTCAACTAATGAAAAACTGTTTTTT. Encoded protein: CASSPDRGSSTNEKLFF.

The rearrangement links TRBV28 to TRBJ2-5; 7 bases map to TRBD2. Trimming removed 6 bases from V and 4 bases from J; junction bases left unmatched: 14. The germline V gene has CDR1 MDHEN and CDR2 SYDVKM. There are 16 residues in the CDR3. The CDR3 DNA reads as TGTGCCAGCAGCCCCCGGGACTACCGGTCGAGAGAGACCCAGTACTTC. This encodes CASSPRDYRSRETQYF. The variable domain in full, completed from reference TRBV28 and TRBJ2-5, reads DVKVTQSSRYLVKRTGEKVFLECVQDMDHENMFWYRQDPGLGLRLIYFSYDVKMKEKGDIPEGYSVSREKKERFSLILESASTNQTSMYLCASSPRDYRSRETQYFGPGTRLLVL.

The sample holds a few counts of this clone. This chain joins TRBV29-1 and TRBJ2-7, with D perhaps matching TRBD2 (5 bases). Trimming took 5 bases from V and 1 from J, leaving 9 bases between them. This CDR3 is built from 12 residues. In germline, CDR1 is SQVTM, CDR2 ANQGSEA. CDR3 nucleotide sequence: TGCAGCGTTCGCCGGGGTTCCTACGAGCAGTACTTC. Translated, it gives CSVRRGSYEQYF.

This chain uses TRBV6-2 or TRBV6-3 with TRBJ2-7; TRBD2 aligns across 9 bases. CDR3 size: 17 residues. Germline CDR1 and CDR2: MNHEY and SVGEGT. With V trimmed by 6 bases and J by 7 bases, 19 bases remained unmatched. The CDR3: CASSHPLGLALTLEQYF. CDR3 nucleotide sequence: TGTGCCAGCAGCCACCCCCTTGGACTAGCGCTTACTTTGGAGCAGTACTTC.

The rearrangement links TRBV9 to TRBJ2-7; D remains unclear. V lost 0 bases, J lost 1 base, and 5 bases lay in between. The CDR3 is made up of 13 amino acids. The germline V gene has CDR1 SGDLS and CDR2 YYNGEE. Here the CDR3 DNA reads TGTGCCAGCAGCGTAGTAATGTCCTACGAGCAGTACTTC. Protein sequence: CASSVVMSYEQYF.

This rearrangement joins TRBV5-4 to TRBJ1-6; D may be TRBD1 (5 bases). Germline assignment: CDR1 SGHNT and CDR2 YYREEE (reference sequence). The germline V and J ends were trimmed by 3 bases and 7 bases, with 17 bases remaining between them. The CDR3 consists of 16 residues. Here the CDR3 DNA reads TGTGCCAGCAGCTCTGAATGGGGGGGGGTGAATTCACCCCTCCACTTT. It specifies CASSSEWGGVNSPLHF.

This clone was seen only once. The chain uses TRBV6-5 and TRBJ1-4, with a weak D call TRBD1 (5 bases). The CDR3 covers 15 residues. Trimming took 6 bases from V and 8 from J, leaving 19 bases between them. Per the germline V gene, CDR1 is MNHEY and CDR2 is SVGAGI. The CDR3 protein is CASSSRRGVREKLFF. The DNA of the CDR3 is TGTGCCAGCAGCTCAAGGCGGGGGGTGAGAGAAAAACTGTTTTTT.

CDR3 region: CASSYRMGEGAEQYF. The DNA of the CDR3 is TGTGCCAGCAGTTACAGAATGGGCGAGGGGGCTGAGCAGTACTTC. This chain uses TRBV6-5 with TRBJ2-7; 7 nucleotides align to TRBD1. Germline CDR1 is MNHEY and CDR2 is SVGAGI. V was pared by 2 bases and J by 7 bases, with 11 bases of the junction left unmatched. The CDR3 totals 15 residues.

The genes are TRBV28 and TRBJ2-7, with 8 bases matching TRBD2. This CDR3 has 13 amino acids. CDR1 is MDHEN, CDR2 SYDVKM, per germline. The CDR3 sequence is CAHRGAGGYEQYF. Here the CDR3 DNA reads TGTGCACACCGCGGGGCGGGAGGCTACGAGCAGTACTTC.

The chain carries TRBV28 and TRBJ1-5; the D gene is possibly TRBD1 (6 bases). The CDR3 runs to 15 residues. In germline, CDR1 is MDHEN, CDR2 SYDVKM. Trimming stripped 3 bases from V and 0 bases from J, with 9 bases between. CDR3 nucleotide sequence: TGTGCCAGCAGTTTGGCCAGGGGTAGCAATCAGCCCCAGCATTTT. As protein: CASSLARGSNQPQHF.